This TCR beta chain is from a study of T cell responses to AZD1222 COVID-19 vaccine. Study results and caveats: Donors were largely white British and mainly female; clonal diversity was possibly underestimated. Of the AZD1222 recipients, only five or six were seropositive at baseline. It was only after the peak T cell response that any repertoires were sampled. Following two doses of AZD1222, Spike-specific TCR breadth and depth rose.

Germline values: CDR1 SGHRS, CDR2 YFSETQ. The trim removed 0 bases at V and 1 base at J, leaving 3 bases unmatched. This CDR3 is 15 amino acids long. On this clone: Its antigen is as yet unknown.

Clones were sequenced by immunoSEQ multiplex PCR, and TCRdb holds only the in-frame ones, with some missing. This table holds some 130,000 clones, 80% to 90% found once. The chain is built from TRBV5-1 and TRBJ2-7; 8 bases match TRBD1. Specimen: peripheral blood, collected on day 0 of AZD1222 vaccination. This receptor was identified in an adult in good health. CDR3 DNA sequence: TGCGCCAGCAGCTTGGGGACAGGGCCTTCCTACGAGCAGTACTTC. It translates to CASSLGTGPSYEQYF.